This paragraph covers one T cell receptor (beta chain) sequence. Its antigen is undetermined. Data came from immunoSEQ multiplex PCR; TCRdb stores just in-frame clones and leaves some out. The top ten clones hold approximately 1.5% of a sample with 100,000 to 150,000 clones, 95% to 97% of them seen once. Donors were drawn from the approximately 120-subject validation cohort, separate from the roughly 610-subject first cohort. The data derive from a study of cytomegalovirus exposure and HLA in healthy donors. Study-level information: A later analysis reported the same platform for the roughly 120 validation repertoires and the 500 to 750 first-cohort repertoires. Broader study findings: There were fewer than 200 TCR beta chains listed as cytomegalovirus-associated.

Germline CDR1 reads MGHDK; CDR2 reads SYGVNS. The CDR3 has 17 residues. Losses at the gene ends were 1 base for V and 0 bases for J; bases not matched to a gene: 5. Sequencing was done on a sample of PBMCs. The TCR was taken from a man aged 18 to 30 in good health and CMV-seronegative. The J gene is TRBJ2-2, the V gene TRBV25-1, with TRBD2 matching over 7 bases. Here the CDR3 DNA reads TGTGCCAGCAGTGAATTAGTAGCGGGTGCGAACACCGGGGAGCTGTTTTTT. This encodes CASSELVAGANTGELFF.